Below are 5 T cell receptor beta chains sequenced from a single sample in a study of graft-versus-host responses after intestinal transplantation. Profiling relied on immunoSEQ multiplex PCR, and the TCRdb table lists in-frame clones only, not all of them. This sample has fewer than 130,000 clones, with 80% to 95% found just once. Their antigens are not known. The input for sequencing was unstimulated CD8+ T cells sorted from spleen or lymph node cells, taken before intestinal transplant. The receptor source for this set is a human donor who received an intestinal transplant.

The chain carries TRBV7-9 and TRBJ1-4; 7 nucleotides line up with TRBD1. The CDR3 spans 15 residues. The junction had 7 bases not matched to a gene; V was cut back by 6 bases and J by 3 bases. Germline V CDR1 and CDR2: SEHNR, FQNEAQ (reference sequence). The DNA for the CDR3 is TGTGCCAGCAGGACAGCCGGGACAGCTAATGAAAAACTGTTTTTT. Amino acid sequence: CASRTAGTANEKLFF.

With respect to this clone: At one boundary the junction diverges from the germline segment, which might be a read error. The V gene is TRBV7-7, the J gene TRBJ2-3, with 8 bases aligning to TRBD2. There are 15 residues in the CDR3. Looked up from germline, CDR1 is SSHAT and CDR2 is FNYEAQ (reference sequence). The CDR3 here is CASSPGTPAGTRIYF. Here the CDR3 DNA reads TGTGCTAGCAGCCCTGGGACGCCAGCCGGGACTAGGATCTATTTT.

This clone occurred a few times. This chain uses TRBV13 with TRBJ2-7; 8 bases line up with TRBD2. This CDR3 contains 14 residues. Trimming cost V 4 bases and J 3 bases; bases outside gene matches: 5. Germline V gene data show CDR1 as PRHDT and CDR2 as FYEKMQ (reference sequence). The CDR3 DNA follows: TGTGCCAGCAGCTCTAGCGGGCACTTCTACGAGCAGTACTTC. It yields the protein CASSSSGHFYEQYF.

CDR3 nucleotides: TGTGCCAGCAGCGTAGGGGGGTTGGAAACTGAAGCTTTCTTT. Protein sequence: CASSVGGLETEAFF. The gene calls are TRBV9 and TRBJ1-1; maybe TRBD1 (5 bases). The germline CDR1 and CDR2 sequences are SGDLS and YYNGEE. CDR3 length equals 14 residues. V was pared by 0 bases and J by 5 bases, with 11 bases between.

CDR3: CASSYSDRVEDEQYF. DNA of the CDR3: TGTGCCAGCAGTTACTCGGACAGGGTGGAGGACGAGCAGTACTTC. The chain carries TRBV6-6 and TRBJ2-7; 8 bases fit TRBD1. The CDR3 is 15 amino acids. The J segment lost 5 bases and the V segment lost 0 bases, leaving 6 bases of the junction unmatched. In germline, CDR1 is MNHNY, CDR2 SVGAGI (reference sequence).